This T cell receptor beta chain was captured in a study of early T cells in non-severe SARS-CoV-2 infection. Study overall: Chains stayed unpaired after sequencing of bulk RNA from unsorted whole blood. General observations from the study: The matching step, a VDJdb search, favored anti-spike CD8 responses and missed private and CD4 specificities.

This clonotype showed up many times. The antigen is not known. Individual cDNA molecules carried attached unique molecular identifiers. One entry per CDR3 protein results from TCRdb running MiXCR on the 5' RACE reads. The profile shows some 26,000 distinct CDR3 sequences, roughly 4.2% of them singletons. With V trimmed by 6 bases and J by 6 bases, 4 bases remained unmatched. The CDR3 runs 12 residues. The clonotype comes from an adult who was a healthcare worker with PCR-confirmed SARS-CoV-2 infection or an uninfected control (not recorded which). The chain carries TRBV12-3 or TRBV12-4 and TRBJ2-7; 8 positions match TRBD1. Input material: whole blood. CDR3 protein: CASRITGGEQYF. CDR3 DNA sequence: TGTGCCAGCAGGATCACAGGGGGCGAGCAGTACTTC.